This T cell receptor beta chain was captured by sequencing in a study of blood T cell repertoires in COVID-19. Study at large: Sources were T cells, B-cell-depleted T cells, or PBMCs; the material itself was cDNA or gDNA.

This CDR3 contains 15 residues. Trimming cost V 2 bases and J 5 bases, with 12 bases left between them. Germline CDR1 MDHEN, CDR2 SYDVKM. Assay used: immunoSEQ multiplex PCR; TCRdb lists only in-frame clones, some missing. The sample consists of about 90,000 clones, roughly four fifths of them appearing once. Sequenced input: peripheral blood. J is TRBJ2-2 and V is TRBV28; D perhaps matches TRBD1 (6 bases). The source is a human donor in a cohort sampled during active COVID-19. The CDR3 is CASSLLQGITGELFF. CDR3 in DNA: TGTGCCAGCAGTTTACTGCAGGGGATAACCGGGGAGCTGTTTTTT.